A single T cell receptor beta chain is shown here with its context. Its target is unknown. The data belong to a study of blood T cells in healthy people across ages. Overall study results and limits: Diversity estimates drawn from one million T cells were deemed underestimates.

V lost 3 bases to trimming and J lost 3 bases, with 6 bases between them. The CDR3 contains 12 residues. Looked up from germline, CDR1 is SQVTM and CDR2 is ANQGSEA. A second roughly 6 to 11 cycle PCR used barcoded and J-beta primers. A template-switch adaptor that had 12 random nucleotides put a tag on each cDNA molecule. TCRdb reanalysed the 5' RACE reads using MiXCR and keeps one entry per CDR3 protein. The data show roughly 2 million distinct CDR3 sequences, with about 50% seen just once and roughly 2.1% held by the top ten. Investigators took 8.5 to 10 milliliters of peripheral blood from every donor.

The source material was blood. J is TRBJ2-1 and V is TRBV29-1, with unresolved D. The clonotype was recovered from a woman aged 35 to 49 in good health. The CDR3 is CSVESLYNEQFF. In nucleotides, the CDR3 is TGCAGCGTTGAGTCTCTCTACAATGAGCAGTTCTTC.